A selection of T cell receptor beta chains follows, all from one sample in a study of beta chain features in type 1 diabetes. Libraries were prepared by immunoSEQ multiplex PCR; TCRdb keeps only in-frame clonotypes and omits some of them. The data hold 600,000 to 700,000 clones, with about an eighth observed a single time. Specimen: naive CD4+ T cells from blood. These receptors came from a man aged 25-40 years with type 1 diabetes. The CDR3 runs from the conserved cysteine through the conserved F or W. Each record gives: CDR3 protein, CDR3 DNA, clone size, V gene, D gene, J gene. D genes are given only for firm matches. Expanded clones are given a class, and other clones once, few, many or no size at all.

CDR3: CASSYLREAFF
DNA: TGTGCCAGCAGTTACTTACGTGAAGCTTTCTTT
size: -
V: TRBV6-6
D: -
J: TRBJ1-1

CDR3: CASSPGIHTQYF
DNA: TGTGCCAGCAGTCCGGGGATTCATACGCAGTATTTT
size: few
V: TRBV27
D: -
J: TRBJ2-3

CDR3: CASSYPRDSYQPQHF
DNA: TGTGCCAGCAGTTACCCTCGGGACAGCTATCAGCCCCAGCATTTT
size: few
V: TRBV6-5
D: TRBD1
J: TRBJ1-5

CDR3: CASSKGQGFTEAFF
DNA: TGTGCCAGCAGCAAAGGACAGGGATTCACTGAAGCTTTCTTT
size: few
V: TRBV11-1
D: TRBD1
J: TRBJ1-1

CDR3: CASSQGGGVGSPLHF
DNA: TGCGCCAGCAGCCAAGGGGGCGGGGTAGGCTCACCCCTCCACTTT
size: -
V: TRBV4-3
D: -
J: TRBJ1-6

CDR3: CATSRGINQPQHF
DNA: TGTGCCACCAGCAGAGGGATAAATCAGCCCCAGCATTTT
size: few
V: TRBV15
D: -
J: TRBJ1-5

CDR3: CSALYRTGLKAYNEQFF
DNA: TGCAGCGCCCTCTACCGGACAGGGCTTAAGGCCTACAATGAGCAGTTCTTC
size: few
V: TRBV29-1
D: TRBD1
J: TRBJ2-1

CDR3: CASSFGDVARNTIYF
DNA: TGTGCCAGCAGTTTTGGGGACGTTGCGAGAAACACCATATATTTT
size: -
V: TRBV6-5
D: -
J: TRBJ1-3

CDR3: CASSVGTMNYGYTF
DNA: TGTGCCAGCAGCGTGGGCACCATGAACTATGGCTACACCTTC
size: -
V: TRBV9
D: -
J: TRBJ1-2

CDR3: CASSYDGASGSPLHF
DNA: TGTGCCAGCAGTTACGATGGGGCTTCGGGTTCACCCCTCCACTTT
size: -
V: TRBV6-5
D: -
J: TRBJ1-6

CDR3: CASSFGRRTDTQYF
DNA: TGTGCCAGCAGTTTTGGGCGGCGCACAGATACGCAGTATTTT
size: few
V: TRBV27
D: -
J: TRBJ2-3

CDR3: CASSLVPGIPPIFF
DNA: TGTGCCAGCAGCTTAGTTCCCGGGATCCCTCCGATCTTCTTC
size: few
V: TRBV7-2
D: -
J: TRBJ2-1

CDR3: CASSLALSGTDTQYF
DNA: TGTGCCAGCAGCTTAGCGCTTTCAGGCACAGATACGCAGTATTTT
size: few
V: TRBV7-9
D: -
J: TRBJ2-3

CDR3: CASSLVLNTGELFF
DNA: TGTGCCAGCAGCTTAGTACTGAACACCGGGGAGCTGTTTTTT
size: -
V: TRBV13
D: -
J: TRBJ2-2

CDR3: CASSVDRDSGELFF
DNA: TGTGCCAGCAGCGTAGACAGGGACTCCGGGGAGCTGTTTTTT
size: -
V: TRBV9
D: -
J: TRBJ2-2

CDR3: CASSPDIMNTEAFF
DNA: TGCGCCAGCAGCCCAGACATCATGAACACTGAAGCTTTCTTT
size: few
V: TRBV5-1
D: -
J: TRBJ1-1

CDR3: CASRGYEQYF
DNA: TGTGCCAGCCGAGGTTACGAGCAGTACTTC
size: -
V: TRBV5-5
D: -
J: TRBJ2-7

CDR3: CASTGQGGETQYF
DNA: TGTGCCAGCACGGGACAGGGTGGAGAGACCCAGTACTTC
size: few
V: TRBV2
D: TRBD1
J: TRBJ2-5

CDR3: CASSLGQGGTEAFF
DNA: TGCGCCAGCAGCTTGGGGCAAGGAGGGACTGAAGCTTTCTTT
size: -
V: TRBV5-1
D: -
J: TRBJ1-1

CDR3: CASSRTNEQFF
DNA: TGTGCCAGCAGCAGGACGAACGAGCAGTTCTTC
size: few
V: TRBV7-9
D: -
J: TRBJ2-1

CDR3: CAIGPDIYEQYF
DNA: TGTGCCATCGGGCCCGACATCTACGAGCAGTACTTC
size: few
V: TRBV10-3
D: -
J: TRBJ2-7

CDR3: CASSEQGEGFNEKLFF
DNA: TGTGCCAGCAGTGAACAGGGGGAAGGCTTTAATGAAAAACTGTTTTTT
size: few
V: TRBV2
D: TRBD1
J: TRBJ1-4

CDR3: CASSESGRGGQPQHF
DNA: TGTGCCAGCAGTGAATCCGGGCGGGGTGGTCAGCCCCAGCATTTT
size: -
V: TRBV6-1
D: -
J: TRBJ1-5

CDR3: CSATNTEAFF
DNA: TGCAGTGCCACGAACACTGAAGCTTTCTTT
size: -
V: TRBV20-1
D: -
J: TRBJ1-1

CDR3: CASSSQGNTEAFF
DNA: TGTGCCAGCAGCTCCCAGGGGAACACTGAAGCTTTCTTT
size: -
V: TRBV7-2
D: -
J: TRBJ1-1